This T cell receptor beta chain was identified during a study of blood T cell repertoires in COVID-19. Per the original methods: Amplification from reference gene primers served as the basis for estimated nucleated cell counts. Here immunoSEQ multiplex PCR was the method, and the copy in TCRdb shows in-frame clones only, minus some. The DNA was the basis for D and trimming; V, J and clone size are from that table. The sample lists about 290,000 clones, around 89% occurring once. V lost 3 bases, J lost 8 bases, and 10 bases lay in between. The CDR3 extends over 12 amino acids. Sequenced material: peripheral blood. This clonotype was obtained from a man in his forties with acute or convalescent COVID-19. The chain couples TRBV12-3 or TRBV12-4 to TRBJ1-2, with D unresolved. CDR3 residues: CASSFLGSGYTF. The CDR3 DNA follows: TGTGCCAGCAGTTTTTTAGGGAGCGGCTACACCTTC.